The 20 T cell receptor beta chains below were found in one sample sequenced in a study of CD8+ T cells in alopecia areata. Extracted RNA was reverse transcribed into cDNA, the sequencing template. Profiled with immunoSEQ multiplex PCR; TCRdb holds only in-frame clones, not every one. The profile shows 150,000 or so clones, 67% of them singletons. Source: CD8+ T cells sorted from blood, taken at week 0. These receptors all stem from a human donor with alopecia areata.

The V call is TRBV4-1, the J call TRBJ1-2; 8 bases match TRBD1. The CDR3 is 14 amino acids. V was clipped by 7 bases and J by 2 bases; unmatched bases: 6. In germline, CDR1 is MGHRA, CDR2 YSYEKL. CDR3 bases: TGCGCCAGCACCCGAACAGGGGGAAACTATGGCTACACCTTC. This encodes CASTRTGGNYGYTF.

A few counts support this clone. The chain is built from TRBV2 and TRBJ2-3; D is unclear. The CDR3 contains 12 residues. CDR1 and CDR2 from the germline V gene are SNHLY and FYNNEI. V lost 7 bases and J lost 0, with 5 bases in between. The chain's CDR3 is CASKRSTDTQYF. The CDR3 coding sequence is TGTGCCAGCAAAAGGAGCACAGATACGCAGTATTTT. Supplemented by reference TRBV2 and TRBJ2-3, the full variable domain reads EPEVTQTPSHQVTQMGQEVILRCVPISNHLYFYWYRQILGQKVEFLVSFYNNEISEKSEIFDDQFSVERPDGSNFTLKIRSTKLEDSAMYFCASKRSTDTQYFGPGTRLTVL.

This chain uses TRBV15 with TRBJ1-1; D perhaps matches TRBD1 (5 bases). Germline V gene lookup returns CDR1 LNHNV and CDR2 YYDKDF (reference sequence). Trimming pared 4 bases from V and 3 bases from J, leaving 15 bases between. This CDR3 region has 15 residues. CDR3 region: CATSILTGGDTEAFF. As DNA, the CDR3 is TGTGCCACCAGCATCCTCACGGGGGGAGACACTGAAGCTTTCTTT.

The CDR3 bases are TGTGCCAGTAGTACCCCGACAGGGAACCATGGCTACACCTTC. It specifies CASSTPTGNHGYTF. The chain carries TRBV19 and TRBJ1-2; 7 nucleotides line up with TRBD1. V lost 4 bases, J lost 6 bases, and 8 bases stayed unmatched. Germline lookup yields CDR1 LNHDA and CDR2 SQIVND (reference sequence). The CDR3 is 14 residues long.

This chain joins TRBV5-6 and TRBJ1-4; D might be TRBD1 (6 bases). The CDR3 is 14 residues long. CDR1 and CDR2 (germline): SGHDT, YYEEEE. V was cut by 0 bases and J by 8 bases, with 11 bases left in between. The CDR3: CASSLGTVGEKLFF. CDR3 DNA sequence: TGTGCCAGCAGCTTGGGGACAGTTGGCGAAAAACTGTTTTTT.

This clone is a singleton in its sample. CDR3 amino acids: CASSSSLAGTSAEQYF. The CDR3, as DNA: TGTGCCAGCAGCTCCTCCTTGGCTGGGACTAGCGCCGAGCAGTACTTC. The chain has TRBV13 and TRBJ2-7; 10 bases map to TRBD2. Trimming cost V 4 bases and J 6 bases; bases outside gene matches: 12. Germline V gene data show CDR1 as PRHDT and CDR2 as FYEKMQ (reference sequence). The CDR3 is 16 residues long.

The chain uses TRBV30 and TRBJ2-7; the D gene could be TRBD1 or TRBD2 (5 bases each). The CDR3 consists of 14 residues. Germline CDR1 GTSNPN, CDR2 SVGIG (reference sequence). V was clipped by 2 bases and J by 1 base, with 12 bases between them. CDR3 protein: CAWSPWDGSYEQYF. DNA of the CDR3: TGTGCCTGGAGTCCCTGGGACGGTTCCTACGAGCAGTACTTC.

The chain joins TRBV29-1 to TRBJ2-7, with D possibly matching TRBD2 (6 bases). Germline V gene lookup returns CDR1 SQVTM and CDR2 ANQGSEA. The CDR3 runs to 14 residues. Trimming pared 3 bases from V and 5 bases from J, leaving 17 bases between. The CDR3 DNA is TGCAGCGTTGATGGGGCAGGGCGGGGAAACGAGCAGTACTTC. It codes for CSVDGAGRGNEQYF.

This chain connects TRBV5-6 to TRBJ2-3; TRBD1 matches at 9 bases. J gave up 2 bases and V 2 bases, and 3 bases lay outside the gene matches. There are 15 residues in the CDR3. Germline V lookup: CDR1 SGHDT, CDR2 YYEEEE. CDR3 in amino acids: CASSFRDRATDTQYF. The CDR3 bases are TGTGCCAGCAGCTTCCGGGACAGGGCCACAGATACGCAGTATTTT.

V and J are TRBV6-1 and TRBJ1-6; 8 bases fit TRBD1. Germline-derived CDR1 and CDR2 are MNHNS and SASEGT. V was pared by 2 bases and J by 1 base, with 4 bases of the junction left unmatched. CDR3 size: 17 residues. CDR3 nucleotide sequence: TGTGCCAGCAGTGAACTTCAGGGGGCTTCCTATAATTCACCCCTCCACTTT. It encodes CASSELQGASYNSPLHF.

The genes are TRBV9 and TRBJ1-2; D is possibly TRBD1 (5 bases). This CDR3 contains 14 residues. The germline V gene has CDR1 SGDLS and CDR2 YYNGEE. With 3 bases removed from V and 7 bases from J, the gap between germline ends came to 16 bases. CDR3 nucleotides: TGTGCCAGCAGCGCTGACGGAGCGGGGGGTGGCTACACCTTC. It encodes CASSADGAGGGYTF.

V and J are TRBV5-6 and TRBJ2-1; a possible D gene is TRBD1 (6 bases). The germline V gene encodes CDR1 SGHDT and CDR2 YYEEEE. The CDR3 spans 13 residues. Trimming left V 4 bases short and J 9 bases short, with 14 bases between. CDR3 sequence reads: CASSAATGFEQFF. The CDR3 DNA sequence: TGTGCCAGCAGCGCCGCCACAGGGTTTGAGCAGTTCTTC. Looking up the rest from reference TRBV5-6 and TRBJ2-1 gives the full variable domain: DAGVTQSPTHLIKTRGQQVTLRCSPKSGHDTVSWYQQALGQGPQFIFQYYEEEERQRGNFPDRFSGHQFPNYSSELNVNALLLGDSALYLCASSAATGFEQFFGPGTRLTVL.

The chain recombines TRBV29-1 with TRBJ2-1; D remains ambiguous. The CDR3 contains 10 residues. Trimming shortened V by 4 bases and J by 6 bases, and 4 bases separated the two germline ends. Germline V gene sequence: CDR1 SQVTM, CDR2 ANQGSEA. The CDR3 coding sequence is TGCAGCGTTGGTGTCAATGAGCAGTTCTTC. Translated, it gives CSVGVNEQFF.

The CDR3 DNA reads as TGTGCCAGCAGCTTAGGGTTTCGGTCGGATTCACCCCTCCACTTT. It translates to CASSLGFRSDSPLHF. The gene calls are TRBV13 and TRBJ1-6; D remains unclear. Germline CDR1 reads PRHDT; CDR2 reads FYEKMQ (reference sequence). The CDR3 is 15 amino acids. V lost 0 bases and J lost 8, with 11 bases in between.

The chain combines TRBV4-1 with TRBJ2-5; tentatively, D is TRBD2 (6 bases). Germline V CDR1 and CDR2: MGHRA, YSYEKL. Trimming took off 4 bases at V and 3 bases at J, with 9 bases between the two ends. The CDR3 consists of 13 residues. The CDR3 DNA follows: TGCGCCAGCAGCCCAGTAGCGGAAGAGACCCAGTACTTC. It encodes CASSPVAEETQYF.

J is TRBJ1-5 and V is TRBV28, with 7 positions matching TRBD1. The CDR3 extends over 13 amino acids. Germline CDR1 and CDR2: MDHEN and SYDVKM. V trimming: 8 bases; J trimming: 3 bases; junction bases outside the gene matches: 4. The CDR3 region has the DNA TGTGCCAGCCGACAGGGCGTCAATCAGCCCCAGCATTTT. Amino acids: CASRQGVNQPQHF.

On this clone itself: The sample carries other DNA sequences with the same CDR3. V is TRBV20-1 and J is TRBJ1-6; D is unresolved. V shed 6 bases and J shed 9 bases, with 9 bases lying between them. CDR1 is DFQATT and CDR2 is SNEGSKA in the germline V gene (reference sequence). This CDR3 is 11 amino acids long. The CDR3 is CSAREGSPLHF. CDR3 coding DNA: TGCAGTGCCCGGGAGGGTTCACCCCTCCACTTT.

DNA for the CDR3: TGCAGCGTCCCGGGGGACTTCACAGATACGCAGTATTTT. This sequence encodes CSVPGDFTDTQYF. The chain employs TRBV29-1 and TRBJ2-3, with a tentative D call TRBD2 (6 bases). The CDR3 has 13 amino acids. The germline V gene has CDR1 SQVTM and CDR2 ANQGSEA. Between the trimmed V and J ends, which lost 6 bases and 2 bases, there was a span of 12 bases.

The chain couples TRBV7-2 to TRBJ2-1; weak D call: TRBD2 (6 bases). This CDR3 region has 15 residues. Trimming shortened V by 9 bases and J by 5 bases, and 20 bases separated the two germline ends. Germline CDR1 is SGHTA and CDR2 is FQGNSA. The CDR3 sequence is CARGGSRAGHNEQFF. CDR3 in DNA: TGTGCCAGGGGAGGTTCGAGGGCGGGGCACAATGAGCAGTTCTTC.

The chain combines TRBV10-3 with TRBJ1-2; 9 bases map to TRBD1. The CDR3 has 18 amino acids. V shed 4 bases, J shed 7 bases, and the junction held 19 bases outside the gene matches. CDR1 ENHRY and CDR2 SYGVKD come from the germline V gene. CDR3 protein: CAISAPAGTGNPGSGYTF. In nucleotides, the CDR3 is TGTGCCATCAGTGCCCCGGCCGGGACAGGGAACCCCGGGAGTGGCTACACCTTC.